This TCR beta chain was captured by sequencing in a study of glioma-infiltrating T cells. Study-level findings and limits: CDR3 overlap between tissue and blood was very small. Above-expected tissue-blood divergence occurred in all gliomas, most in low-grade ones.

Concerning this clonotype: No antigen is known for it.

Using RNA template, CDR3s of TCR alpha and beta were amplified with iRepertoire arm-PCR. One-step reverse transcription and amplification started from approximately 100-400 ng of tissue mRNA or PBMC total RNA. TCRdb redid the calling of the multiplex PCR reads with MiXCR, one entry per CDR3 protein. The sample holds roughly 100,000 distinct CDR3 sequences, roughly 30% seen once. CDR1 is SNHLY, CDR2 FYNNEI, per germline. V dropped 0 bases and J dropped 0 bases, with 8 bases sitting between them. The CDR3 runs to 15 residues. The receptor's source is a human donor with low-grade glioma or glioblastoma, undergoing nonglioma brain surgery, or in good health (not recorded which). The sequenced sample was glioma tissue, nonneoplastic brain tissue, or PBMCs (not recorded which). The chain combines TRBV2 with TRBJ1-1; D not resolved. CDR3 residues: CASSEARELNTEAFF. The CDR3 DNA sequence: TGTGCCAGCAGTGAAGCGCGAGAGTTGAACACTGAAGCTTTCTTT.